The rows below give T cell receptor beta chains drawn from one sample of a study of T cell responses to AZD1222 COVID-19 vaccine. The method was immunoSEQ multiplex PCR; TCRdb's version includes in-frame clones alone and lacks a portion of them. Among 99,000 or so clones listed, 89% were seen once. The specimen comprised peripheral blood, sampled on day 0 of AZD1222 vaccination. The source of these receptors is an adult in good health. Each CDR3 is given with its conserved first and last residue. The D gene is left open where the match is weak. Some rows have no size entry. The others give once, few or many, or a class for an expanded clone.

j_call v_call d_call clone_size cdr3_aa cdr3_nt
TRBJ2-3 TRBV3-1/TRBV3-2 TRBD2 - CASSQVLAGGLRSTDTQYF TGTGCCAGCAGCCAAGTGTTAGCGGGGGGGCTCAGGAGCACAGATACGCAGTATTTT
TRBJ1-5 TRBV6-5 - - CASTEGVNSNQPQHF TGTGCCAGCACCGAAGGAGTGAATAGCAATCAGCCCCAGCATTTT
TRBJ2-1 TRBV7-8 - - CASSASSYNEQFF TGTGCCAGCAGCGCGAGCTCCTACAATGAGCAGTTCTTC
TRBJ1-1 TRBV2 TRBD1 few CASILRGADTEAFF TGTGCCAGCATTCTCAGGGGGGCTGACACTGAAGCTTTCTTT
TRBJ2-1 TRBV2 - - CASSLTPEQFF TGTGCCAGCAGTCTGACACCAGAGCAGTTCTTC
TRBJ1-3 TRBV5-1 TRBD1 - CASSSRGGQVFSSGNTIYF TGCGCCAGCAGTTCCCGCGGGGGACAGGTGTTTAGCTCTGGAAACACCATATATTTT
TRBJ1-4 TRBV19 TRBD1 - CASEPHRGTATNEKLFF TGTGCCAGCGAACCACACAGGGGGACAGCAACTAATGAAAAACTGTTTTTT
TRBJ1-6 TRBV15 - - CATSRDQGGFYSPLHF TGTGCCACCAGCAGAGATCAAGGCGGCTTTTATTCACCCCTCCACTTT
TRBJ1-1 TRBV7-3 - - CASSQQGNTEAFF TGTGCCAGCAGCCAACAGGGGAACACTGAAGCTTTCTTT
TRBJ2-7 TRBV2 - - CASSDGGDSYEQYF TGTGCCAGCAGTGATGGTGGGGACTCCTACGAGCAGTACTTC
TRBJ2-2 TRBV18 TRBD2 - CASSPRLAGANTGELFF TGTGCCAGCTCACCACGGCTAGCGGGGGCGAACACCGGGGAGCTGTTTTTT
TRBJ1-2 TRBV10-1 - - CASSLNQRGGYTF TGCGCCAGCAGTTTAAACCAACGGGGAGGCTACACCTTC
TRBJ2-7 TRBV5-1 - once CASSAQGAYEQYF TGCGCCAGCAGCGCGCAGGGTGCTTACGAGCAGTACTTC
TRBJ2-3 TRBV5-1 TRBD2 - CASSSTSGASTDTQYF TGCGCCAGCAGCTCGACTAGCGGGGCTAGCACAGATACGCAGTATTTT
TRBJ2-3 TRBV11-2 - once CASSFGSPPDTQYF TGTGCCAGCAGCTTCGGATCGCCCCCAGATACGCAGTATTTT
TRBJ2-3 TRBV7-8 TRBD2 once CASSTSGVSGSTDTQYF TGTGCCAGCAGCACTTCGGGGGTTAGCGGGAGCACAGATACGCAGTATTTT
TRBJ2-3 TRBV5-4 - - CASSQGGASTDTQYF TGTGCCAGCAGCCAAGGGGGTGCTAGCACAGATACGCAGTATTTT
TRBJ1-2 TRBV7-9 - - CASSLPLLVGYTF TGTGCCAGCAGCCTCCCGTTATTGGTAGGCTACACCTTC
TRBJ2-3 TRBV6-5 - - CASSRFTDTQYF TGTGCCAGCAGCCGTTTCACAGATACGCAGTATTTT
TRBJ1-2 TRBV27 - - CASSLSDPYYGYTF TGTGCCAGCAGTTTATCCGACCCGTACTATGGCTACACCTTC
TRBJ1-1 TRBV29-1 TRBD1 - CSVGRTGTFF TGCAGCGTTGGACGGACAGGGACTTTCTTT
TRBJ2-3 TRBV19 - once CASSIRTDTQYF TGTGCCAGTAGTATCCGGACAGATACGCAGTATTTT
TRBJ2-7 TRBV7-3 - once CASSLTGQPFGEQYF TGTGCCAGCAGCTTGACGGGACAACCATTTGGTGAGCAGTACTTC
TRBJ2-1 TRBV7-6 TRBD1 once CASSHDKRGRDNEQFF TGTGCCAGCAGCCATGACAAGAGGGGGCGAGACAATGAGCAGTTCTTC
TRBJ1-2 TRBV7-2 TRBD1 few CATRDRGLYGYTF TGTGCCACCCGGGACAGGGGTCTCTATGGCTACACCTTC
TRBJ2-2 TRBV9 - - CASSVVSTGELFF TGTGCCAGCAGCGTAGTCAGTACCGGGGAGCTGTTTTTT
TRBJ2-7 TRBV14 TRBD1 - CASSGTGGLSYEQYF TGTGCCAGCAGCGGGACAGGGGGCCTCTCCTACGAGCAGTACTTC
TRBJ2-2 TRBV30 TRBD1 few CAWSQGTGRTNTGELFF TGTGCCTGGAGTCAAGGGACAGGGCGTACGAACACCGGGGAGCTGTTTTTT
TRBJ2-2 TRBV28 TRBD1 once CASSLLQGANTGELFF TGTGCCAGCAGTTTATTACAGGGGGCGAACACCGGGGAGCTGTTTTTT
TRBJ2-5 TRBV5-1 - - CASSLGRTQETQYF TGCGCCAGCAGCTTGGGGCGGACCCAAGAGACCCAGTACTTC
TRBJ2-7 TRBV10-2 - - CASSDEAVHSYEQYF TGCGCCAGCAGTGACGAAGCAGTACACTCCTACGAGCAGTACTTC
TRBJ2-3 TRBV11-2 - - CASSTGTPRDTQYF TGTGCCAGCAGCACCGGGACACCCCGCGATACGCAGTATTTT
TRBJ2-1 TRBV9 - few CASSVLGVGYNEQFF TGTGCCAGCAGCGTACTCGGGGTGGGCTACAATGAGCAGTTCTTC
TRBJ2-7 TRBV10-2 - - CASEGQIYEQYF TGCGCCAGCGAGGGGCAGATCTACGAGCAGTACTTC
TRBJ2-7 TRBV4-1 TRBD1 once CASSPRTGAFYEQYF TGCGCCAGCAGCCCGCGGACAGGGGCCTTCTACGAGCAGTACTTC
TRBJ1-3 TRBV11-2 - - CASSLVSGLSGNTIYF TGTGCCAGCAGCTTAGTTTCAGGACTCTCTGGAAACACCATATATTTT
TRBJ1-4 TRBV5-8 - - CASSFSQTNEKLFF TGTGCCAGCAGCTTTTCGCAGACTAATGAAAAACTGTTTTTT
TRBJ1-2 TRBV6-5 - - CASKAPGVDGYTF TGTGCCAGCAAAGCCCCAGGAGTCGACGGCTACACCTTC
TRBJ2-1 TRBV9 - - CASSGGTAFDEQFF TGTGCCAGCAGCGGCGGGACAGCCTTCGATGAGCAGTTCTTC
TRBJ2-2 TRBV27 - - CASSFSLSTGELFF TGTGCCAGCAGTTTCTCCCTAAGTACCGGGGAGCTGTTTTTT
TRBJ1-2 TRBV29-1 - - CSVGGRDYGYTF TGCAGCGTCGGGGGCCGGGACTATGGCTACACCTTC
TRBJ1-3 TRBV6-5 TRBD1 few CASSTTGVGNTIYF TGTGCCAGCAGTACGACAGGGGTTGGAAACACCATATATTTT
TRBJ2-2 TRBV5-1 TRBD1 - CASSPGQSTGELFF TGCGCCAGCAGCCCGGGACAGTCCACCGGGGAGCTGTTTTTT
TRBJ2-3 TRBV9 TRBD2 few CASSVVSSGGGNKGGDTQYF TGTGCCAGCAGCGTAGTTTCCAGCGGGGGAGGGAACAAAGGGGGAGATACGCAGTATTTT
TRBJ2-1 TRBV6-5 - once CATTHPEGYYNEQFF TGTGCCACCACCCACCCGGAGGGGTATTACAATGAGCAGTTCTTC
TRBJ1-3 TRBV12-5 - - CASGLVMEGSYGNTIYF TGTGCTAGTGGTTTGGTAATGGAGGGGAGTTATGGAAACACCATATATTTT
TRBJ1-4 TRBV5-1 - - CASSLGGAGGEKLFF TGCGCCAGCAGCTTGGGTGGGGCCGGGGGTGAAAAACTGTTTTTT
TRBJ2-5 TRBV18 - - CASSPYREWLDETQYF TGTGCCAGCTCACCGTACAGGGAGTGGTTGGACGAGACCCAGTACTTC
TRBJ1-4 TRBV11-2 - few CASSLDYDSVNEKLFF TGTGCCAGCAGCTTAGACTACGACAGCGTAAATGAAAAACTGTTTTTT
TRBJ1-4 TRBV5-1 TRBD1 - CASSLTGVSTNEKLFF TGCGCCAGCAGCTTGACAGGGGTGTCAACTAATGAAAAACTGTTTTTT
TRBJ1-3 TRBV18 - - CASSPSKGRNSGNTIYF TGTGCCAGCTCACCGTCGAAGGGCAGAAACTCTGGAAACACCATATATTTT
TRBJ2-7 TRBV6-5 TRBD1 - CASSFGQAYEQYF TGTGCCAGCAGTTTCGGACAGGCCTACGAGCAGTACTTC
TRBJ1-2 TRBV9 TRBD1 - CASSAARQGRIYGYTF TGTGCCAGCAGCGCAGCTAGACAGGGCAGAATCTATGGCTACACCTTC
TRBJ2-7 TRBV25-1 - - CASTSPGGQDSYEQYF TGTGCCAGCACCTCCCCCGGGGGGCAGGACTCCTACGAGCAGTACTTC
TRBJ1-1 TRBV6-5 - - CASSYSGEGTEAFF TGTGCCAGCAGTTACTCTGGGGAAGGAACTGAAGCTTTCTTT